This T cell receptor beta chain was sequenced for a study of CD8 T cells in cerebrospinal fluid in Alzheimer's disease. TCRdb re-called the 10x single-cell sequencing reads and catalogs CDR3 proteins one per entry, DNA excluded. Its table lists over a thousand distinct CDR3 sequences. The sample comprised cerebrospinal fluid. This TCR derives from a human donor with mild cognitive impairment.

The CDR3 is CASSLSFVANEKLFF. This chain links TRBV5-5 with TRBJ1-4. The CDR3 totals 15 residues. Germline assignment: CDR1 SGHKS and CDR2 YYEKEE (reference sequence).